Following are 25 T cell receptor beta chains from one sample sequenced in a study of post-analysis software for immune sequencing data. The study's findings and limits: Compared with controls, patients had more of five TRBV segments, including TRBV5-6, TRBV5-1 and TRBV20-1.

Their antigens are not known. cDNA libraries of TCR beta carried unique molecular identifiers. Using its own MiXCR run on the PCR reads, TCRdb lists one record per CDR3 protein. The sample shows roughly 670,000 distinct CDR3 sequences, around 64% of them seen only once. The sample taken for sequencing was blood. These receptors all stem from a girl aged 2 to 10 with multiple sclerosis.

This clonotype was recorded at least ten times. The rearrangement uses TRBV29-1 and TRBJ2-5; TRBD1 matches 7 bases. The germline V gene encodes CDR1 SQVTM and CDR2 ANQGSEA. The CDR3 covers 15 residues. V trimming: 4 bases; J trimming: 7 bases; junction bases outside the gene matches: 15. CDR3 sequence: CSVASAGGYGGTQYF. The CDR3 coding sequence is TGCAGCGTTGCAAGCGCAGGGGGTTATGGCGGGACCCAGTACTTC. The full variable domain, rest sourced from reference TRBV29-1 and TRBJ2-5, is SAVISQKPSRDICQRGTSLTIQCQVDSQVTMMFWYRQQPGQSLTLIATANQGSEATYESGFVIDKFPISRPNLTFSTLTVSNMSPEDSSIYLCSVASAGGYGGTQYFGPGTRLLVL.

This clonotype was seen more than once but under ten times. The J gene is TRBJ2-6, the V gene TRBV2; D ambiguous. Germline lookup yields CDR1 SNHLY and CDR2 FYNNEI. This CDR3 has 13 residues. Between the trimmed V and J ends, which lost 8 bases and 0 bases, there was a span of 5 bases. The CDR3 DNA reads TGTGCCAGCGAGACCTCTGGGGCCAACGTCCTGACTTTC. Amino acid sequence: CASETSGANVLTF.

This clonotype was counted at least ten times. The rearrangement joins TRBV20-1 to TRBJ2-5; D possibly corresponds to TRBD1 (6 bases). The CDR3 is made up of 13 amino acids. Trimming removed 3 bases at V and 0 bases at J, with 8 bases between. In germline, CDR1 is DFQATT, CDR2 SNEGSKA (reference sequence). CDR3 region: CSASQGHQETQYF. Written as DNA, the CDR3 is TGCAGTGCTAGTCAGGGGCACCAAGAGACCCAGTACTTC.

This clonotype was seen a few times. The chain recombines TRBV6-1 with TRBJ1-2; D uncertain. V gave up 6 bases and J gave up 4 bases, with 12 bases separating them. The CDR3 totals 13 residues. Germline V gene sequence: CDR1 MNHNS, CDR2 SASEGT. Here the CDR3 DNA reads TGTGCCAGCAGGAACGGACCTGGCTATGGCTACACCTTC. Its protein is CASRNGPGYGYTF.

J is TRBJ2-1 and V is TRBV12-3 or TRBV12-4; 14 nucleotides align to TRBD2. The CDR3 totals 15 residues. Trimming took 6 bases from V and 7 from J; bases not matched to a gene: 5. The CDR3 nucleotides read TGTGCCAGCAGGAGGAGGACTAGCGGGAGGAATGAGCAGTTCTTC. This translates into CASRRRTSGRNEQFF.

V usage is TRBV4-3 and J usage is TRBJ2-3, with a weak D call TRBD2 (7 bases). The germline V gene encodes CDR1 LGHNA and CDR2 YSLEER. This CDR3 spans 17 amino acids. With 0 bases removed from V and 0 bases from J, the gap between germline ends came to 13 bases. CDR3 amino acids: CASSQEYRGASTDTQYF. In nucleotides, the CDR3 is TGCGCCAGCAGCCAAGAGTACCGGGGGGCTAGCACAGATACGCAGTATTTT.

Many counts were recorded for this clonotype. This chain uses TRBV6-5 with TRBJ2-1; no reliable D call. Germline V CDR1 and CDR2: MNHEY, SVGAGI. The V end lost 4 bases, the J end lost 0 bases, and 13 bases lay between the germline ends. This CDR3 spans 16 amino acids. This CDR3 is CASSWFSRSSYNEQFF. The CDR3 DNA follows: TGTGCCAGCAGTTGGTTCTCGCGGAGCTCCTACAATGAGCAGTTCTTC.

The chain couples TRBV7-9 to TRBJ2-1; D possibly uses TRBD1 or TRBD2 (5 bases each). Germline V lookup: CDR1 SEHNR, CDR2 FQNEAQ (reference sequence). The ends were cut back, 1 base at V and 6 bases at J, with 22 bases in the middle. This CDR3 is built from 18 residues. CDR3 region: CASSLGRALESSFNEQFF. For the CDR3, the DNA is TGTGCCAGCAGCTTAGGCAGGGCACTAGAGTCAAGTTTCAATGAGCAGTTCTTC.

The chain links TRBV7-8 to TRBJ2-3; the match to TRBD2 covers 8 bases. Germline values: CDR1 SGHVS, CDR2 FQNEAQ. Trimming took 4 bases from V and 3 from J; bases not matched to a gene: 3. The CDR3 has 14 amino acids. The CDR3: CASSSSGPTDTQYF. CDR3 nucleotide sequence: TGTGCCAGCAGCTCTAGCGGGCCAACAGATACGCAGTATTTT.

The rearrangement links TRBV2 to TRBJ2-1, with D unresolved. Germline V gene data show CDR1 as SNHLY and CDR2 as FYNNEI. V was clipped by 7 bases and J by 7 bases, with 11 bases between them. This CDR3 has 12 amino acids. In DNA form, the CDR3 reads TGTGCCAGCATGTTAATCGAAAATGAGCAGTTCTTC. Translation gives CASMLIENEQFF.

The rearrangement joins TRBV29-1 to TRBJ2-7; 7 nucleotides agree with TRBD1. Germline V gives CDR1 SQVTM, CDR2 ANQGSEA. The CDR3 sequence is 14 residues long. V trimming: 6 bases; J trimming: 3 bases; junction bases outside the gene matches: 11. CDR3 nucleotide sequence: TGCAGCGTAGCCAACGGGACAGTACTCTACGAGCAGTACTTC. This encodes CSVANGTVLYEQYF.

The chain links TRBV5-1 to TRBJ2-1, with 7 positions matching TRBD2. The CDR3 runs to 16 residues. V dropped 1 base and J dropped 1; count of bases not matched to a gene: 5. Germline CDR1 and CDR2: SGHRS and YFSETQ. CDR3 protein: CASSLRPSGSYNEQFF. CDR3 nucleotide sequence: TGCGCCAGCAGCTTGAGACCTAGCGGTTCCTACAATGAGCAGTTCTTC.

CDR3: CASSLEAGMNTEAFF. The CDR3 DNA is TGTGCCAGCAGCTTGGAGGCAGGTATGAACACTGAAGCTTTCTTT. The chain has TRBV5-5 and TRBJ1-1; no firm D call. The CDR3 consists of 15 residues. Germline loops: CDR1 SGHKS, CDR2 YYEKEE (reference sequence). The V and J ends lost 0 bases and 0 bases respectively, with 9 bases between them.

This clonotype came up a few times. The J gene is TRBJ2-4, the V gene TRBV3-1, with D perhaps matching TRBD2 (6 bases). The J call may be wrong; the DNA end is better matched by TRBJ2-7. CDR3 length: 15 amino acids. Germline V lookup: CDR1 LGHDT, CDR2 YNNKEL (reference sequence). The DNA of the CDR3 is TGTGCCAGCAGGGGCGGGGCTAGCACCCTCTACGAGCAGTACTTC. This gives the protein CASRGGASTLYEQYF.

This chain uses TRBV4-1 with TRBJ1-5; D is ambiguous. Trimming shortened V by 3 bases and J by 9 bases, and 12 bases separated the two germline ends. Germline CDR1 MGHRA, CDR2 YSYEKL. The CDR3 has 13 amino acids. CDR3 sequence (DNA): TGCGCCAGCAGCCACGACCCGATTGCGCCCCAGCATTTT. This encodes CASSHDPIAPQHF.

V and J are TRBV7-2 and TRBJ2-3, with 8 bases matching TRBD1. The V segment lost 7 bases and the J segment 2 bases; nucleotides outside the gene matches: 11. The CDR3 extends over 16 amino acids. The germline V gene encodes CDR1 SGHTA and CDR2 FQGNSA. CDR3 DNA sequence: TGTGCCAGCACCACCGTCGGGACAGGTCCCACAGATACGCAGTATTTT. This gives the protein CASTTVGTGPTDTQYF.

This chain joins TRBV6-2 or TRBV6-3 and TRBJ1-2; a possible D gene is TRBD1 (5 bases). Germline V CDR1 and CDR2: MNHEY, SVGEGT. This CDR3 spans 15 amino acids. V dropped 5 bases and J dropped 2 bases, with 15 bases sitting between them. CDR3 loop: CASSPADIYNYGYTF. The CDR3 DNA is TGTGCCAGCAGTCCCGCGGACATTTACAACTATGGCTACACCTTC.

This chain links TRBV7-2 with TRBJ2-3; TRBD2 matches 9 bases. V shed 7 bases, J shed 3 bases, and the junction held 5 bases outside the gene matches. The CDR3 sequence is 14 residues long. Per the germline V gene, CDR1 is SGHTA and CDR2 is FQGNSA. CDR3 DNA: TGTGCCAGCAATCGCGGGGGGGGAACAGATACGCAGTATTTT. The encoded protein is CASNRGGGTDTQYF.

The chain links TRBV11-1 to TRBJ2-5; D is undetermined. CDR1 and CDR2 (germline): SGHAT, FQDESV (reference sequence). The CDR3 consists of 15 residues. The V end lost 1 base, the J end lost 2 bases, and 11 bases lay between the germline ends. CDR3 amino acids: CASSLEVDQQETQYF. The CDR3 DNA reads TGTGCCAGCAGCTTAGAGGTGGACCAACAAGAGACCCAGTACTTC.

The chain carries TRBV9 and TRBJ2-5; D remains ambiguous. Trimming removed 4 bases at V and 5 bases at J, with 12 bases between. The CDR3 runs to 13 residues. Germline CDR1 reads SGDLS; CDR2 reads YYNGEE. CDR3 nucleotide sequence: TGTGCCAGCAGCCCCCTGATGGGGGAGACCCAGTACTTC. Translating it yields CASSPLMGETQYF. Looking up the rest from reference TRBV9 and TRBJ2-5 gives the full variable domain: DSGVTQTPKHLITATGQRVTLRCSPRSGDLSVYWYQQSLDQGLQFLIQYYNGEERAKGNILERFSAQQFPDLHSELNLSSLELGDSALYFCASSPLMGETQYFGPGTRLLVL.

The sample holds a few counts of this clonotype. V gene TRBV7-9 combines with J gene TRBJ1-2; D is possibly TRBD1 (5 bases). Trimming took 1 base from V and 6 from J, leaving 9 bases between them. The CDR3 extends over 13 amino acids. CDR1 SEHNR and CDR2 FQNEAQ come from the germline V gene (reference sequence). DNA for the CDR3: TGTGCCAGCAGCTTAGGGGGCGGGGATGGCTACACCTTC. Translation gives CASSLGGGDGYTF. The complete variable domain, with remaining parts taken from reference TRBV7-9 and TRBJ1-2, reads DTGVSQNPRHKITKRGQNVTFRCDPISEHNRLYWYRQTLGQGPEFLTYFQNEAQLEKSRLLSDRFSAERPKGSFSTLEIQRTEQGDSAMYLCASSLGGGDGYTFGSGTRLTVV.

The chain joins TRBV6-1 to TRBJ1-6; no reliable D call. This CDR3 has 14 residues. Germline CDR1 reads MNHNS; CDR2 reads SASEGT. V was shortened by 4 bases and J by 7 bases, with 11 bases between the two germline ends. The CDR3 region is CASSVGVGNSPLHF. The CDR3 coding sequence is TGTGCCAGCAGTGTCGGCGTTGGGAATTCACCCCTCCACTTT.

The CDR3 nucleotides are TGTGCCAGCAGGGGGACGGGCGAAAAACTGTTTTTT. This codes for CASRGTGEKLFF. The rearrangement links TRBV6-6 to TRBJ1-4, with a tentative D call TRBD1 (5 bases). The CDR3 totals 12 residues. The germline gives CDR1 MNHNY, CDR2 SVGAGI (reference sequence). The V and J ends lost 6 bases and 8 bases respectively, with 10 bases between them.

This chain links TRBV7-2 with TRBJ2-7; 7 nucleotides line up with TRBD2. The J call may be mistaken, given a closer DNA end match to TRBJ2-5. CDR1 is SGHTA and CDR2 is FQGNSA in the germline V gene. The CDR3 length is 19 residues. The CDR3 protein is CASSLDPVLASGTRGTQYF. Here the CDR3 DNA reads TGTGCCAGCAGCTTAGATCCGGTGCTGGCTAGCGGCACCCGAGGGACCCAGTACTTC.

The J gene is TRBJ2-3, the V gene TRBV7-8; 7 nucleotides line up with TRBD1. The CDR3 length is 16 residues. The J segment lost 3 bases and the V segment lost 5 bases, leaving 11 bases of the junction unmatched. Looked up from germline, CDR1 is SGHVS and CDR2 is FQNEAQ. The chain's CDR3 is CASSIRRTGITDTQYF. In DNA, the CDR3 is TGTGCCAGCAGCATTAGAAGGACAGGAATAACAGATACGCAGTATTTT.